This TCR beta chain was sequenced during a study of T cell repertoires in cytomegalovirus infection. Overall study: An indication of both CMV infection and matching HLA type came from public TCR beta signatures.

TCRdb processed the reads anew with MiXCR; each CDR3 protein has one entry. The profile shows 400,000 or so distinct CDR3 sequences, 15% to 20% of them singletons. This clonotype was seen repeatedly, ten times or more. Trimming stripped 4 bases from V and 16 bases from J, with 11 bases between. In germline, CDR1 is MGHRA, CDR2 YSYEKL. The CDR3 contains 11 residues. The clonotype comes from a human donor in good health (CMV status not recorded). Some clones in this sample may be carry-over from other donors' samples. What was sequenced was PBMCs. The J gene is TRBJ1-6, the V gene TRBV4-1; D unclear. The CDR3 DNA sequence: TGCGCCAGCAGCCGAGACGAGGGTCTCCACTTT. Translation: CASSRDEGLHF.